This TCR beta chain was profiled in a study of T cells after yellow fever vaccination (dated by TCRdb to the late 2010s). Broadly, across the study: The SMART-Seq v4 Ultra Low Input RNA kit was used to prepare libraries from fractions with low cell numbers. Bulk TCR alpha and beta repertoires were sequenced longitudinally to track T-cell clones before and after primary and booster YFV17D yellow fever vaccination. Two healthy male donors, one aged 18 to 29 and one aged 30 to 40 years, were included in the cohort. Blood was collected at multiple timepoints before and after primary and secondary immunization, and bulk PBMC replicates and cell subsets were isolated. Beyond this particular receptor, the publication reports: A small share of clonotypes occurred in both CD4 and CD8 compartments, likely arising from convergent recombination. Only two donors were included in the study, so the extent to which the findings can be generalized is limited. Most clones expanded after primary vaccination were re-detected after the booster (96% of CD4 and about nine tenths of CD8), suggesting broad memory maintenance. FACS-sorted repertoires could contain abundant contaminating clonotypes from the bulk population, so computational filtering was required. The secondary T-cell response was found to be weaker but faster than the primary response, with a peak reached on day 5 rather than on day 15.

The sample's treatment or condition label is to be understood as: live attenuated yellow fever vaccine strain. PBMCs were isolated from peripheral blood using a standard Ficoll-Paque protocol. CD4 and CD8 T-cell fractions were isolated with Dynabeads CD4 and CD8 positive selection kits. TriZol was used to extract RNA from bulk PBMCs, from CD4 and CD8 fractions, and from dextramer-positive and dextramer-negative fractions. Sequencing used an Illumina NovaSeq 6000. TCR cDNA was made using 5'RACE template switching, a step that added a universal primer site and unique molecular identifiers. Priming of cDNA synthesis was performed from both the TCR alpha and TCR beta constant segments. Library amplification involved two PCR steps, and the second step added sample barcodes and sequencing adapters. Sequencing of the libraries was done on either Illumina HiSeq 2500 (2x100 bp) or NovaSeq (2x150 bp). In the authors' own workflow: MIGEC handled demultiplexing of reads and collapsing into UMI consensus sequences, while MiXCR performed V(D)J alignment. Vaccine-responding clonotypes were identified with edgeR using replicate PBMC samples, with FDR below 0.01 and a log2 fold change above 5 up to day 15 being required. CD4 or CD8 identity was assigned to each bulk clonotype according to whether the clonotype was present at higher abundance in the sequenced CD4 repertoire or the sequenced CD8 repertoire. TCRdb redid the processing of the public reads, applying fastp at Q25 and MiXCR, and retained in-frame beta chains. Every distinct CDR3 protein forms one entry, paired with its most common genes and DNA. TCRdb's processing, not the study's, gives the V and J calls here. The table for this sample lists 340,000 or so distinct CDR3 sequences; around 12% of them were counted only once. The ten largest clonotypes hold more than 3% of the sample.

Per the germline V gene, SGHRS is the CDR1 and YFSETQ is the CDR2. V gives up 0 bases and J gives up 4 bases, and the segment between their germline ends measures 5 bases. Inclusive of the bounding cysteine and phenylalanine, the CDR3 is 13 residues long. Only CDR3 DNA remains: 39 bases, in frame from the first base. Details on this clonotype: Its antigen specificity is not known. Per-nucleotide qualities are absent, and no much larger clonotype sits a single base away.

The rearranged segments are TRBV5-1 and TRBJ2-1, with the D gene call left open. The source is a man between 18 and 29 years old who received the YFV17D yellow fever vaccine. Sequences were derived from CD4+ T cells sorted from PBMCs, sampled 15 days after the yellow fever booster vaccination. The CDR3 amino acid sequence is: CASSLESYNEQFF. The sequence in DNA is TGCGCCAGCAGCTTGGAGAGTTACAATGAGCAGTTCTTC.